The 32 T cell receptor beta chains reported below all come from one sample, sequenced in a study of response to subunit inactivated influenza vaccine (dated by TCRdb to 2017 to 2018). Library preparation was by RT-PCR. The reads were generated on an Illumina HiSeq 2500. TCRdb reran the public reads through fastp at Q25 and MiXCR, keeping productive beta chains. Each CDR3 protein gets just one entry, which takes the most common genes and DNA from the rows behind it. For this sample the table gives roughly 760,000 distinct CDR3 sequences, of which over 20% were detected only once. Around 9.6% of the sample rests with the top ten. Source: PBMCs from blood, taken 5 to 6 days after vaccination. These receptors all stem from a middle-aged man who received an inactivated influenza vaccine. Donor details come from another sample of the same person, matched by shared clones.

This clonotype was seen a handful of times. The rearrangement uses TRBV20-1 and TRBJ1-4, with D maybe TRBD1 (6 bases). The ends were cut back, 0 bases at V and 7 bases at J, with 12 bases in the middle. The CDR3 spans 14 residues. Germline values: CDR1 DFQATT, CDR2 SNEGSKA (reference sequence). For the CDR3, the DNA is TGCAGTGCTAGAGACGCCAGGGGTGGTGAAAAACTGTTTTTT. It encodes CSARDARGGEKLFF.

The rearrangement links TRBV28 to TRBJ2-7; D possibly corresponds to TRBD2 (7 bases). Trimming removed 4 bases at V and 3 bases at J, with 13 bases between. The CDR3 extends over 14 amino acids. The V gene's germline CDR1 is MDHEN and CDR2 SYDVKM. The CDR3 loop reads CASSWGRESYEQYF. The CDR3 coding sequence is TGTGCCAGCAGTTGGGGGCGGGAGAGCTACGAGCAGTACTTC.

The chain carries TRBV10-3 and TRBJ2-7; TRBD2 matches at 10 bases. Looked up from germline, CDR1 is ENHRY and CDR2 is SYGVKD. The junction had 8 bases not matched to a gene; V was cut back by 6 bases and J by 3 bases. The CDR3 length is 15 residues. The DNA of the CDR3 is TGTGCCATCAGCAGTAGCGGGAGGAGTAGCTACGAGCAGTACTTC. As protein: CAISSSGRSSYEQYF.

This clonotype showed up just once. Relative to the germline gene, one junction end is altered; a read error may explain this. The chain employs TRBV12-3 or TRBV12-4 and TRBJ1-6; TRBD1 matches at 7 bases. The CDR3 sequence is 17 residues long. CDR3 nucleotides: TGTGCCAGCAGTTTCCGTCGGGACAGCTCCTATAATTCACCCCTCAACTTT. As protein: CASSFRRDSSYNSPLNF.

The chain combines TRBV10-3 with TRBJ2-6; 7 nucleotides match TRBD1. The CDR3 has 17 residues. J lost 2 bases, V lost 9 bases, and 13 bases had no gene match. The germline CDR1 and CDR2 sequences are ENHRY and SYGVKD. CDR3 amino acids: CAISPDRNLAGANVLTF. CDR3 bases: TGTGCCATATCACCGGACAGGAACCTAGCTGGGGCCAACGTCCTGACTTTC.

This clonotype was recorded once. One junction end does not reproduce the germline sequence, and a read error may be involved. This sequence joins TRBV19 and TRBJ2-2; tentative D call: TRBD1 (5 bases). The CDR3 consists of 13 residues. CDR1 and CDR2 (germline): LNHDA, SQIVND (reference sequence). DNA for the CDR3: TGTGCCAGTACCCGACAGATTACCGAGGAGCTGTTTTTT. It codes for CASTRQITEELFF.

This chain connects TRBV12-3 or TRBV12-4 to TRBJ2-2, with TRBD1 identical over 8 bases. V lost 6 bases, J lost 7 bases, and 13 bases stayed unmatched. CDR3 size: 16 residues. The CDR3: CASRDDRGASIGELFF. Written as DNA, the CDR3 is TGTGCCAGCAGGGACGACAGGGGCGCCTCTATCGGGGAGCTGTTTTTT.

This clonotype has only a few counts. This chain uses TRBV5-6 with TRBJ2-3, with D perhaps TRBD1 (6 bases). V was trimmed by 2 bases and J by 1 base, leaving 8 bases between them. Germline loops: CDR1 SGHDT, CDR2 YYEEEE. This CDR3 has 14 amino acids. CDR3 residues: CASSFKGGTDTQYF. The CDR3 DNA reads TGTGCCAGCAGCTTTAAGGGGGGCACAGATACGCAGTATTTT.

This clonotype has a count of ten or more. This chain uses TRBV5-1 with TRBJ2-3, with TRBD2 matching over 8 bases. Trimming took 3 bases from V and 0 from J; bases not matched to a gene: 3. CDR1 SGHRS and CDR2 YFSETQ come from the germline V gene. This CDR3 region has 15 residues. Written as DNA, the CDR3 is TGCGCCAGCAGCTCCATAGCGGGGAGCACAGATACGCAGTATTTT. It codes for CASSSIAGSTDTQYF.

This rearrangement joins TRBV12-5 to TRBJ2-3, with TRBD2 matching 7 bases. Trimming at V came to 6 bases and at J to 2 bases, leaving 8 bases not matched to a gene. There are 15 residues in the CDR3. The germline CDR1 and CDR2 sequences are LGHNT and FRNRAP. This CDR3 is CASGPSGMNTDTQYF. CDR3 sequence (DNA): TGTGCTAGTGGCCCGAGCGGGATGAACACAGATACGCAGTATTTT.

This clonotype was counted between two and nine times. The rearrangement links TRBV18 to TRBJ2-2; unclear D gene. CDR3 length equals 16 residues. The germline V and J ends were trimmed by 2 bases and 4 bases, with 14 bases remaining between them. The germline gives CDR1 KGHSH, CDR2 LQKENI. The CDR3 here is CASSPFERISTGELFF. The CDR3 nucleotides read TGTGCCAGCTCACCATTCGAACGGATATCCACCGGGGAGCTGTTTTTT. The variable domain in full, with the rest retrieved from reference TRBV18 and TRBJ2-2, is NAGVMQNPRHLVRRRGQEARLRCSPMKGHSHVYWYRQLPEEGLKFMVYLQKENIIDESGMPKERFSAEFPKEGPSILRIQQVVRGDSAAYFCASSPFERISTGELFFGEGSRLTVL.

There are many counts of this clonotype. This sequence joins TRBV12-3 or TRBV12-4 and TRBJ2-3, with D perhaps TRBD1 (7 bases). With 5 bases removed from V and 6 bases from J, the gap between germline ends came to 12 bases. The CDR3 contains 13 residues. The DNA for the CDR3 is TGTGCCAGCAGTGGGGCAGGGGGGGATACGCAGTATTTT. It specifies CASSGAGGDTQYF.

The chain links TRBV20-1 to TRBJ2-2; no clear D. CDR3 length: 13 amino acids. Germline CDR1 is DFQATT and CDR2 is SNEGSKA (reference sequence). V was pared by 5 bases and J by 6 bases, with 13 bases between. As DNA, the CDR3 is TGCAGTGCTTTTGCGGACGGAGCCGGGGAGCTGTTTTTT. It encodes CSAFADGAGELFF.

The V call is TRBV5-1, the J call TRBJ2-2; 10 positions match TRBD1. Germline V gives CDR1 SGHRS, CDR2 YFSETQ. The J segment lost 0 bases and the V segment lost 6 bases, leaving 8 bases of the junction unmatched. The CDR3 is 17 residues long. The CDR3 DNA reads TGCGCCAGCAATCTGCGACAGGGGGCTTCGAACACCGGGGAGCTGTTTTTT. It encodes CASNLRQGASNTGELFF.

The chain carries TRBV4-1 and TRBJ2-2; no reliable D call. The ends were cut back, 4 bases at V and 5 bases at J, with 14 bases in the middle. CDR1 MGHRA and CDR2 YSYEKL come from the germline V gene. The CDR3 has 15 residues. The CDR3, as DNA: TGCGCCAGCAGCCCCCCCCGCACCTTAACCGGGGAGCTGTTTTTT. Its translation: CASSPPRTLTGELFF.

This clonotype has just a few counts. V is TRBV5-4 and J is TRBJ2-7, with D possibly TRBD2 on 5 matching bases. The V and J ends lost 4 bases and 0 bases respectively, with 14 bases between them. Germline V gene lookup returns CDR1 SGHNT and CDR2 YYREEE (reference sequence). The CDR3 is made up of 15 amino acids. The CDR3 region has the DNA TGTGCCAGCAGCGCCAAAGGAGAGGGCTCCTACGAGCAGTACTTC. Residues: CASSAKGEGSYEQYF. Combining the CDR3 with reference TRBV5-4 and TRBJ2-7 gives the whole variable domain ETGVTQSPTHLIKTRGQQVTLRCSSQSGHNTVSWYQQALGQGPQFIFQYYREEENGRGNFPPRFSGLQFPNYSSELNVNALELDDSALYLCASSAKGEGSYEQYFGPGTRLTVT.

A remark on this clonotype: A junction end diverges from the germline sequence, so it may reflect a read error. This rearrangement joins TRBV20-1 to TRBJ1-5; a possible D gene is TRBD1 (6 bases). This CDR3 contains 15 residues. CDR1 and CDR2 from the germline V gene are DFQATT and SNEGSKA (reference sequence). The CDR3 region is CSARVVGGLNQPQHF. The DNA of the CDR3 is TGCAGTGCTAGGGTAGTGGGGGGCCTTAATCAACCCCAGCATTTT.

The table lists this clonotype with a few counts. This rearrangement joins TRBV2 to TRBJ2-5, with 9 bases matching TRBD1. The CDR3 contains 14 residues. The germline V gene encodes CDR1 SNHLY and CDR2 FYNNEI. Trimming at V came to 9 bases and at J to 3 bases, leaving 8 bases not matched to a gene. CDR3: CARDRTGGKETQYF. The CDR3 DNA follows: TGTGCCAGAGATCGAACAGGGGGCAAAGAGACCCAGTACTTC.

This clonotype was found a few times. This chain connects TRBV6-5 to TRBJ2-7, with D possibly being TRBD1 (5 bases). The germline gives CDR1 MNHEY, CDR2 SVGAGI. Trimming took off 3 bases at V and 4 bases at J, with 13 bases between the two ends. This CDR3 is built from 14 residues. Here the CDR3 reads CASSYGQGRYEQYF. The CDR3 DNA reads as TGTGCCAGCAGTTATGGTCAGGGAAGATACGAGCAGTACTTC.

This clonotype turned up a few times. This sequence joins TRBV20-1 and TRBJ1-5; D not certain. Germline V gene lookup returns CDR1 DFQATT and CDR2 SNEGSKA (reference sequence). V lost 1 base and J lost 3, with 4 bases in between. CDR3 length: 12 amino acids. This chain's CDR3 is CSARAPNQPQHF. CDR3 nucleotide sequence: TGCAGTGCTAGAGCTCCCAATCAGCCCCAGCATTTT.

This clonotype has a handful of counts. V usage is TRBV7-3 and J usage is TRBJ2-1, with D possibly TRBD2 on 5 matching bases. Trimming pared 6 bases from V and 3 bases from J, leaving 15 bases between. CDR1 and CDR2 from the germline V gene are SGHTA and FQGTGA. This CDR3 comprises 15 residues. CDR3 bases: TGTGCCAGCAGTAGAAATTCGGGAAGCTACAATGAGCAGTTCTTC. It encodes CASSRNSGSYNEQFF.

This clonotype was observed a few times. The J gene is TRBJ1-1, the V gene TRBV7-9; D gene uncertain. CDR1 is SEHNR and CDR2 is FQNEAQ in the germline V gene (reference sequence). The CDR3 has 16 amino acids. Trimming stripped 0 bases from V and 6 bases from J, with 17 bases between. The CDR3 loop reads CASSLALMDPRAEAFF. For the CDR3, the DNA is TGTGCCAGCAGCTTAGCGCTAATGGATCCCCGGGCTGAAGCTTTCTTT.

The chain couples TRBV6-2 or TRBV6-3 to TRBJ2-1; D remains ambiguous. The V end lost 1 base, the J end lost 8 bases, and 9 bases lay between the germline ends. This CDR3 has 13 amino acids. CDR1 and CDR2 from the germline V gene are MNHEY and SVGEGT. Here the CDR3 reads CASSYFYVDEQFF. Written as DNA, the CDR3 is TGTGCCAGCAGTTACTTCTACGTGGATGAGCAGTTCTTC.

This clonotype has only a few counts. In DNA form, the CDR3 reads TGTGCCAGCAGCTTAGCGATCGCTAGCTTCAATGAGCAGTTCTTC. Translation: CASSLAIASFNEQFF. The chain couples TRBV7-2 to TRBJ2-1, with D perhaps TRBD2 (5 bases). Germline loops: CDR1 SGHTA, CDR2 FQGNSA. V lost 0 bases and J 6 bases, leaving 12 bases between the germline ends. The CDR3 has 15 amino acids.

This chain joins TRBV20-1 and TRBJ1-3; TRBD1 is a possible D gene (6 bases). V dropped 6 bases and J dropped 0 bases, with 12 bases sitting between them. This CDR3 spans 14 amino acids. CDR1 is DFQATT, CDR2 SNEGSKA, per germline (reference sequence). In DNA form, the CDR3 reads TGCAGTGCCGCGGACAGCGTCTCTGGAAACACCATATATTTT. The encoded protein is CSAADSVSGNTIYF.

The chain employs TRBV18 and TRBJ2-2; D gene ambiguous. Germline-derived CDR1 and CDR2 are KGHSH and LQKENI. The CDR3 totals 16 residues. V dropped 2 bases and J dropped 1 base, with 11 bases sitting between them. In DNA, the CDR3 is TGTGCCAGCTCACCAGTCCTGAGGCAGAACACCGGGGAGCTGTTTTTT. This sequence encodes CASSPVLRQNTGELFF.

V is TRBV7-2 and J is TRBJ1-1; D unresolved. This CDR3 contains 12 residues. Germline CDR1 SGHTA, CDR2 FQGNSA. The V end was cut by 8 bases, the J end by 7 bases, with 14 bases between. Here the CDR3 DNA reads TGTGCCAGCGGAATCGGATCAGGTGAAGCTTTCTTT. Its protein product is CASGIGSGEAFF. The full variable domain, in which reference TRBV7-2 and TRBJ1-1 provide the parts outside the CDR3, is GAGVSQSPSNKVTEKGKDVELRCDPISGHTALYWYRQSLGQGLEFLIYFQGNSAPDKSGLPSDRFSAERTGGSVSTLTIQRTQQEDSAVYLCASGIGSGEAFFGQGTRLTVV.

The CDR3 spells CATSSGASYNEQFF. The CDR3 nucleotides are TGTGCCACCAGCAGCGGGGCTTCGTACAATGAGCAGTTCTTC. The V and J genes are TRBV15 and TRBJ2-1, with D possibly called TRBD1 or TRBD2 (5 bases each). The germline V gene has CDR1 LNHNV and CDR2 YYDKDF (reference sequence). The V and J ends lost 3 bases and 4 bases respectively, with 10 bases between them. This CDR3 has 14 residues.

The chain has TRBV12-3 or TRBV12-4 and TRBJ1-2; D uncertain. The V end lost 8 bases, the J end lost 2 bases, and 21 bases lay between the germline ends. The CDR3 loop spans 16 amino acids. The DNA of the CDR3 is TGTGCCAGCTCGCCTAGGGCAGAACGATCCAACTATGGCTACACCTTC. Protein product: CASSPRAERSNYGYTF.

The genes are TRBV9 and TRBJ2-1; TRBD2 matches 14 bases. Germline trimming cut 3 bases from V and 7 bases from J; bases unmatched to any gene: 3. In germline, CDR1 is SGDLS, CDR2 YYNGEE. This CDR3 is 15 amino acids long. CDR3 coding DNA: TGTGCCAGCAGCGGGACTAGCGGGAGGTCGAATGAGCAGTTCTTC. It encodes CASSGTSGRSNEQFF.

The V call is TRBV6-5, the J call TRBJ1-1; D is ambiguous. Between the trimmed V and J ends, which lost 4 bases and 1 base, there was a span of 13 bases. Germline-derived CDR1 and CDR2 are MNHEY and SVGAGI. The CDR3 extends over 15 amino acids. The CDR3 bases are TGTGCCAGCAGTTTTCGCAAGGACTCGAACACTGAAGCTTTCTTT. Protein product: CASSFRKDSNTEAFF.

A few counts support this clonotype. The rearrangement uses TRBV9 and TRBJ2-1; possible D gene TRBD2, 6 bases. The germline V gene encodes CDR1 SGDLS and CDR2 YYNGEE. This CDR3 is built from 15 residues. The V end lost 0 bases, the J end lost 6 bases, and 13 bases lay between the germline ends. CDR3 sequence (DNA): TGTGCCAGCAGCGTAGTGGACGGGAGTTCCAATGAGCAGTTCTTC. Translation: CASSVVDGSSNEQFF.